This T cell receptor beta chain is drawn from a study of metastatic and nonmetastatic thyroid tumors. Study overall: Both malignant and benign thyroid patients supplied peripheral blood and tumor or nodule tissue samples, across which the repertoires of these patients were then compared.

Every patient underwent thyroid surgery untreated. This clone was observed a few times. This CDR3 is missing its conserved last phenylalanine or tryptophan, likely due to a read error. Original processing notes: Clinicopathological groups differed in CDR3, with these differences serving to build a distant-metastasis classifier for papillary thyroid cancer. MiXCR re-clonotyped the PCR reads for TCRdb. The V and J calls, along with clone size, are taken from TCRdb and not from the paper's own processing. Of 20,000 to 30,000 clones listed, 19% are singletons. CDR1 and CDR2 (germline): LGHNT, FRNRAP. Trimming cost V 10 bases and J 1 base, with 20 bases left between them. CDR3 size: 16 residues.

The sequencing sample was made of blood. The chain links TRBV12-5 to TRBJ2-1; D perhaps matches TRBD2 (5 bases). The sequence came from a male donor with papillary thyroid cancer or a benign thyroid nodule (not recorded which). Some clones in this sample may be carry-over from other donors' samples. The CDR3 DNA follows: TGTGCTAATGCCCCTAGTCGGGGATCTTCCTACAATGAGCAGTTCCTC. Its translation is CANAPSRGSSYNEQFL.